This is a list of T cell receptor beta chains from one sample in a study of blood T cell repertoires in COVID-19. Using immunoSEQ multiplex PCR, the repertoire was profiled, and TCRdb retains in-frame clones only, with some absent. The sample carries about 240,000 clones, about four fifths recorded once. The material sequenced was peripheral blood. These receptor sequences come from an elderly woman with COVID-19, enrolled during active disease. CDR3s include the opening cysteine and the closing phenylalanine or tryptophan. A D gene is named only where the DNA matches it firmly. A clone size is listed for some rows: how often the clone was seen (once, few, many), or a class if it is expanded.

j_call	clone_size	d_call	v_call	cdr3_nt	cdr3_aa
TRBJ1-3	once	TRBD1	TRBV11-2	TGTGCCAGCAGCTCTGACAGGGTGGCTGGAAACACCATATATTTT	CASSSDRVAGNTIYF
TRBJ1-3	.	.	TRBV14	TGTGCCAGCAGCCAAGCAGGGGCTGGAAACACCATATATTTT	CASSQAGAGNTIYF
TRBJ1-6	.	.	TRBV5-1	TGCGCCAGCAGCTTGGGCTGGGGGGGTAATTCACCCCTCCACTTT	CASSLGWGGNSPLHF
TRBJ2-3	.	TRBD1	TRBV2	TGTGCCAGCACCTACAGGGGGTTGAGCACAGATACGCAGTATTTT	CASTYRGLSTDTQYF
TRBJ2-1	.	TRBD2	TRBV10-2	TGCGCCAGCAGTGATGATTATGGCGGGGGGGCGTCCAATGAGCAGTTCTTC	CASSDDYGGGASNEQFF
TRBJ2-7	.	TRBD1	TRBV20-1	TGCAGTGCTAGTCAGGGACAGGGGCAGCACTACGAGCAGTACTTC	CSASQGQGQHYEQYF
TRBJ2-1	.	TRBD2	TRBV2	TGTGCCAGCAGTCTTAGCGGGGGGACCTACAATGAGCAGTTCTTC	CASSLSGGTYNEQFF
TRBJ2-5	once	.	TRBV11-2	TGTGCCAGCACCGAAATCCCCGGTAGCGCTATCAAGACCCAGTACTTC	CASTEIPGSAIKTQYF
TRBJ1-1	.	TRBD1	TRBV6-5	TGTGCCAGCAGTTACCGGCAGGGGGGCACTGAAGCTTTCTTT	CASSYRQGGTEAFF
TRBJ2-7	.	TRBD2	TRBV6-6	TGTGCCAGCAGCCGACTGGGAGGGGCCCCCTACGAGCAGTACTTC	CASSRLGGAPYEQYF
TRBJ2-5	.	.	TRBV11-2	TGTGCCAGCAGCCCCCCCCCGGTTTCAGAGACCCAGTACTTC	CASSPPPVSETQYF
TRBJ2-1	.	TRBD2	TRBV9	TGTGCCAGCAGCGTAAACAGCGGGGGCTCCTACAATGAGCAGTTCTTC	CASSVNSGGSYNEQFF
TRBJ2-7	.	.	TRBV7-8	TGTGCCAGCAGCCTCCGACAATTTCGCGAGCAGTACTTC	CASSLRQFREQYF
TRBJ2-6	.	TRBD2	TRBV6-2/TRBV6-3	TGTGCCAGCAGTCCCCAGAGGTCGGGAGGCTCTGGGGCCAACGTCCTGACTTTC	CASSPQRSGGSGANVLTF
TRBJ1-1	.	TRBD1	TRBV19	TGTGCCAGTAGGACAGGGGGTTGGACTGAAGCTTTCTTT	CASRTGGWTEAFF
TRBJ1-2	.	TRBD1	TRBV28	TGTGCCAGCAGTACGACAGGGGTTGGCTACACCTTC	CASSTTGVGYTF
TRBJ1-6	once	TRBD1	TRBV2	TGTGCCAGCAAGACGACAGGGTCCCTCAATTCACCCCTCCACTTT	CASKTTGSLNSPLHF
TRBJ1-5	once	.	TRBV11-2	TGTGCCAGCAGCTTAGAGGGAGATCAGCCCCAGCATTTT	CASSLEGDQPQHF
TRBJ1-1	.	.	TRBV28	TGTGCCAGCAGCTCCCCCCGGACTCTCTATGAAGCTTTCTTT	CASSSPRTLYEAFF
TRBJ1-5	.	.	TRBV6-1	TGTGCCAGCAGTGAATTCGGGAGGGGCGACAATCAGCCCCAGCATTTT	CASSEFGRGDNQPQHF
TRBJ2-2	.	.	TRBV5-1	TGCGCCAGCAGCTCCGGGACGCCCGGGGGCGGGGAGCTGTTTTTT	CASSSGTPGGGELFF
TRBJ2-7	.	TRBD1	TRBV5-4	TGTGCCAGCAGCCTCCCGGGACAGGGGGGCTCCGAGCAGTACTTC	CASSLPGQGGSEQYF
TRBJ2-1	.	.	TRBV20-1	TGCAGTGCTAGACAGGGTACCCCTATGTTCTTC	CSARQGTPMFF
TRBJ1-1	.	TRBD1	TRBV27	TGTGCCAGCAGTAGGACAGGGTCTGGCACTGAAGCTTTCTTT	CASSRTGSGTEAFF
TRBJ2-7	.	.	TRBV7-6	TGTGCCAGCAGCTCTAGACCACAGGGCTCCTACGAGCAGTACTTC	CASSSRPQGSYEQYF
TRBJ1-2	.	TRBD1	TRBV28	TGTGCCAGCACCCCCACCGGGACAGGAAGGATCAACTATGGCTACACCTTC	CASTPTGTGRINYGYTF
TRBJ1-2	.	.	TRBV5-5	TGTGCCAGCAGCTTTGCCCAGGGTTCGATGGCTAACTATGGCTACACCTTC	CASSFAQGSMANYGYTF
TRBJ1-1	.	.	TRBV6-2/TRBV6-3	TGTGCCAGCAGTCGGGTCACTGAAGCTTTCTTT	CASSRVTEAFF
TRBJ1-2	.	.	TRBV20-1	TGCAGTGCTAGTGGGGACAATGCCAACTATGGCTACACCTTC	CSASGDNANYGYTF
TRBJ2-7	.	.	TRBV5-8	TGTGCCAGCAGCTTGCGGTTTGGTCGTTACGAGCAGTACTTC	CASSLRFGRYEQYF
TRBJ1-2	.	.	TRBV7-9	TGTGCCAGCAGGCCTAATACTGAACGAATCGACAGGAAAAACTATGGCTACACCTTC	CASRPNTERIDRKNYGYTF
TRBJ2-2	once	TRBD2	TRBV5-6	TGTGCCAGCAGCTGGACTAGCGGGAGCGGAGGTACCGGGGAGCTGTTTTTT	CASSWTSGSGGTGELFF
TRBJ2-1	.	TRBD2	TRBV4-1	TGCGCCAGCAGCCAAGGGCCTAGCGGGAGTAATGAGCAGTTCTTC	CASSQGPSGSNEQFF
TRBJ2-7	few	TRBD1	TRBV29-1	TGCAGCGTAGTTCCCGGGACAGGGGGCTACGAGCAGTACTTC	CSVVPGTGGYEQYF
TRBJ2-1	.	TRBD2	TRBV9	TGTGCCAGCAGCCTTAGCGGGGGCACCTACAATGAGCAGTTCTTC	CASSLSGGTYNEQFF
TRBJ2-1	.	.	TRBV7-8	TGTGCCAGCAGCTTAGCAGGGGGTTCGGCCTACAATGAGCAGTTCTTC	CASSLAGGSAYNEQFF
TRBJ1-2	.	.	TRBV3-1/TRBV3-2	TGTGCCAGCAGCCAGAGCCTACTGGAGAACTATGGCTACACCTTC	CASSQSLLENYGYTF
TRBJ2-7	.	TRBD2	TRBV28	TGTGCCAGCAGTGCTAGCGGGATCCACGAGCAGTACTTC	CASSASGIHEQYF
TRBJ2-2	.	.	TRBV5-4	TGTGCCAGCAGTCCCGGTGGGCAGAAGAACACCGGGGAGCTGTTTTTT	CASSPGGQKNTGELFF
TRBJ2-1	.	.	TRBV5-1	TGCGCCAGCAGCTTGGGAAGCAAGCGTGAGCAGTTCTTC	CASSLGSKREQFF
TRBJ1-1	.	TRBD1	TRBV7-9	TGTGCCAGCAGCAGGGGGACAGGGGGCTACACTGAAGCTTTCTTT	CASSRGTGGYTEAFF
TRBJ2-1	.	TRBD2	TRBV9	TGTGCCAGCAGCGCCCCCACTAGCGGGAGAGGAGCGTACAATGAGCAGTTCTTC	CASSAPTSGRGAYNEQFF
TRBJ1-1	few	TRBD1	TRBV28	TGTGCCAGCATTTTTACGACCGGGACAGGGGGGGACACTGAAGCTTTCTTT	CASIFTTGTGGDTEAFF
TRBJ1-1	.	.	TRBV27	TGTGCCAGTAGACTCGATTTGAACACTGAAGCTTTCTTT	CASRLDLNTEAFF
TRBJ1-2	.	TRBD1	TRBV9	TGTGCCAGCAGCCGAGCCGGGACAGGAGCTGCCCGGGGTGGCTACACCTTC	CASSRAGTGAARGGYTF
TRBJ1-1	.	.	TRBV2	TGTGCCAGCGGGAGAGACACTGAAGCTTTCTTT	CASGRDTEAFF
TRBJ2-2	.	TRBD1	TRBV3-1/TRBV3-2	TGTGCCAGCAGACACGGGACAGGGTACACCGGGGAGCTGTTTTTT	CASRHGTGYTGELFF
TRBJ2-7	.	TRBD1	TRBV4-2	TGTGCCAGCAGCCAGGATTTGACAGGGGGCTTGCAGGGGTCCTACGAGCAGTACTTC	CASSQDLTGGLQGSYEQYF
TRBJ2-3	once	TRBD2	TRBV6-6	TGTGCCAGCAGCCTAGGGGGACTAGAGGCAGATACGCAGTATTTT	CASSLGGLEADTQYF